The T cell receptor beta chain described here comes from a study of PD-1 and CTLA-4 blockade in melanoma. Deletions cut 2 bases from V and 7 bases from J, with 12 bases between. Germline CDR1 MGHRA, CDR2 YSYEKL. The CDR3 has 13 amino acids. The data were produced by immunoSEQ multiplex PCR, yet TCRdb's version contains in-frame clones alone and is incomplete. The table records about 16,000 clones, 70% of them present only once. This clone rates as medium-sized. The source material was CD8+ T cells from peripheral blood, sampled from a patient given anti-PD-1 treatment. The receptor's source is a human donor with melanoma. The chain couples TRBV4-1 to TRBJ2-7; D is uncertain. CDR3 loop: CASSQLSHREQYF. CDR3 coding DNA: TGCGCCAGCAGCCAATTATCCCATCGGGAGCAGTACTTC.